The source of this T cell receptor (beta chain) is a study of read filtering for tumor transcriptome and immune sequencing. Turning to the study itself: Mean patient age was approximately 71 years, range roughly 40 to 85; roughly 18 male, 14 female. Whole-transcriptome libraries were prepared after DNase treatment.

The CDR3 runs to 18 residues. Trimming pared 6 bases from V and 0 bases from J, leaving 21 bases between. Findings and limits, study-wide: This fraction held mixed bone marrow immune cells after CD138-negative sorting. Approximately 82% of IR-seq clonotypes had a single read, yet these held 3% to 4% of reads.

This clonotype is judged medium-sized. The antigen remains unidentified. This library used approximately 370 ng RNA and molecular barcoded adaptors spanning alpha/delta and beta/gamma chains. TCRdb ran MiXCR on the reads and lists one entry per CDR3 protein. Found here are about 39,000 distinct CDR3 sequences, roughly an eighth of them singletons; the top ten hold 5.5% to 7%. Sequenced sample: a population of CD138-negative cells sorted from bone marrow. V gene TRBV12-3 or TRBV12-4 combines with J gene TRBJ1-5; no clear D. The source of this sequence is a donor at least 40 years old with multiple myeloma. The CDR3 sequence is CASSPFSGRRYSNQPQHF. CDR3 nucleotides: TGTGCCAGCAGCCCCTTCTCCGGGCGGCGATATAGCAATCAGCCCCAGCATTTT.